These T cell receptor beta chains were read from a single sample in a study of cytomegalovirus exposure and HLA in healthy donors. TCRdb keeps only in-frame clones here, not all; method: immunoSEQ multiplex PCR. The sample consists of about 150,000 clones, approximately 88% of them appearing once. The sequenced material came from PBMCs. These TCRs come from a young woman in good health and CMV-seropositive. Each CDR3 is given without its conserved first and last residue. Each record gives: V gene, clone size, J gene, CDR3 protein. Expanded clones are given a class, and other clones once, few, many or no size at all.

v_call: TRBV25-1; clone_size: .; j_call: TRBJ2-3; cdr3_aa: ASNSGRALDTQY
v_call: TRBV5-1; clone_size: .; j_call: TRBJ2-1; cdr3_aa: ASSGLSYNEQF
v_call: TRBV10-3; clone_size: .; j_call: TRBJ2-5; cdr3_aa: AISESVLALETQY
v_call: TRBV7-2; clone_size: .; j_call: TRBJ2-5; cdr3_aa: ASSTRQETQY
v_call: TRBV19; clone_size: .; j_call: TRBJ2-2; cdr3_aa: ASSTETVTGELF
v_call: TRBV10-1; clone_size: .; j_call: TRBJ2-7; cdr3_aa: ASSEFAGPYEQY
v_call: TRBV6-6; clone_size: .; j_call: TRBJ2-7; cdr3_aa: ATAASGTYEQY
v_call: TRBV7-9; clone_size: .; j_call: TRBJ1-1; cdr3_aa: ASSSLSGRAEAF
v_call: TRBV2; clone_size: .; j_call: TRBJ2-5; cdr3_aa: ASSETSMETQY
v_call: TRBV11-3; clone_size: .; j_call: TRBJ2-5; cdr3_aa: ASSTAQETQY
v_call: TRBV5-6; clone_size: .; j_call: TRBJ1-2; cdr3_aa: ASSLGTGTGDGYT
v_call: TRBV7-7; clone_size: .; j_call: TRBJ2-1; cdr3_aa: ASSQDRARYNEQF
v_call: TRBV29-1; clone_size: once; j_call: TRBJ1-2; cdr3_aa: SVEVQGNRDYGYT
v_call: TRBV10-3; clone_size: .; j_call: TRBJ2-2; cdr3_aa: AISRAGDTGELF
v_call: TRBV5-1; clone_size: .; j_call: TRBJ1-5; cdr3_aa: ASSARSGQPQH
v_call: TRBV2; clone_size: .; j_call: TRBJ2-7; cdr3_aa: ASSEAGTGGETGY
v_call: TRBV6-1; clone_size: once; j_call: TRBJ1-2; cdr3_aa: ASSEARDSSGGYT
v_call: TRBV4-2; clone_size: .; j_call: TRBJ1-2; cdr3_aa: ASSQVQRQGNGYT
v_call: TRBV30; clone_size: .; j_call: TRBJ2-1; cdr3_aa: AWTKQRGTSGTYNEQF
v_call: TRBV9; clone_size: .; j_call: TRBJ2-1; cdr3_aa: ASSVGQGKIISSYNEQF
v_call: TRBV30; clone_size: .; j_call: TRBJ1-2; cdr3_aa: AWSVYGQGYGYT
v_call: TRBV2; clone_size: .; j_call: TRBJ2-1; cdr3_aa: ASSEVLGPGGNEQF
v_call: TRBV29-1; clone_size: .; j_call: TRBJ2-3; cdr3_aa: SVGTSGTSTDTQY
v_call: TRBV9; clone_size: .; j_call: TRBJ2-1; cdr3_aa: ASSGTRSSYNEQF
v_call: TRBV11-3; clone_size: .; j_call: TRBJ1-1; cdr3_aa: ASSLGVGQVDTEAF
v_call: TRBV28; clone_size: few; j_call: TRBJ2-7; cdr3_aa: ASRSSGRIYEQY
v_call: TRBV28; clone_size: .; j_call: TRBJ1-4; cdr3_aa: ASSNQGVWEKLF
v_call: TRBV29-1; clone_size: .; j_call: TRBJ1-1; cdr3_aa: SVAGRMNTEAF
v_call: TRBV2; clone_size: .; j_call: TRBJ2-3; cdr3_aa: ASSGETRFTDTQY
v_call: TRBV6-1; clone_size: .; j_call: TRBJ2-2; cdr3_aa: ASSGLAGFTGELF
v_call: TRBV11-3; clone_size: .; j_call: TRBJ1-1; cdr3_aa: ASSSQPNTEAF
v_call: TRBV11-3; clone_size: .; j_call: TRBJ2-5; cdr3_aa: ASSQPVGVAETQY
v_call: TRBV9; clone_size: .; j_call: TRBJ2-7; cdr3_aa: ASSVEPHGTGVHEQY
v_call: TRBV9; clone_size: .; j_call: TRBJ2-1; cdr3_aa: ASSPEVSLAGYNEQF
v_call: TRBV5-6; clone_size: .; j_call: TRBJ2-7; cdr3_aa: ASSFVGQGPAYEQY
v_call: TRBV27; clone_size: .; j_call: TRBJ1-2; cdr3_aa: ASSFHSPTQNGYT
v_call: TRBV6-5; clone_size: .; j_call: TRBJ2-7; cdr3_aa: ASSQGLAATYEQY
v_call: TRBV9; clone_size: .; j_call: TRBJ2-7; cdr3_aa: ASSVAGRDYEQY